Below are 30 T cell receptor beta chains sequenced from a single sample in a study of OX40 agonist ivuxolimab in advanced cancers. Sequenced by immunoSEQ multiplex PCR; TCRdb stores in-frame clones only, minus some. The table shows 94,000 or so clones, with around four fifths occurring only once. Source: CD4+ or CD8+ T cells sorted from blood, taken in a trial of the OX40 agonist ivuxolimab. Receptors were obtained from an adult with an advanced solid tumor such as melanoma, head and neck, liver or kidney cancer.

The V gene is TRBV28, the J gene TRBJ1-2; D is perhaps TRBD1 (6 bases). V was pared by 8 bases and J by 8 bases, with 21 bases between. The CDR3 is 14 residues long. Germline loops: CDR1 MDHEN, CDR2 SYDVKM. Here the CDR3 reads CASDPSAGVRGYTF. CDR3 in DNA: TGTGCCAGCGATCCAAGCGCAGGGGTAAGGGGCTACACCTTC.

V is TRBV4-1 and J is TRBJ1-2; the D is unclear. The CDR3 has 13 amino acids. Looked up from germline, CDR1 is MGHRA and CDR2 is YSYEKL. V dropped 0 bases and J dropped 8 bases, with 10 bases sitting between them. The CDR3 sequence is CASSQDGRPGYTF. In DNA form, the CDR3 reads TGCGCCAGCAGCCAAGACGGCAGGCCCGGCTACACCTTC.

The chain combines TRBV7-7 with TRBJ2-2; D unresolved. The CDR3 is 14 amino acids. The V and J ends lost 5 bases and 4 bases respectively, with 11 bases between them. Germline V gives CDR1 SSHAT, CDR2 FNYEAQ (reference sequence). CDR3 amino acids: CASSMQTGTGELFF. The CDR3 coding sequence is TGTGCCAGCAGCATGCAGACTGGCACCGGGGAGCTGTTTTTT.

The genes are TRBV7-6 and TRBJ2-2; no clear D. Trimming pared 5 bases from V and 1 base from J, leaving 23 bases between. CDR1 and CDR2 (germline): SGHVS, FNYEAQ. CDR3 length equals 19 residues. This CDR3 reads CASSPLLGQLTGNTGELFF. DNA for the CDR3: TGTGCCAGCAGCCCATTGCTCGGGCAGCTAACCGGGAACACCGGGGAGCTGTTTTTT.

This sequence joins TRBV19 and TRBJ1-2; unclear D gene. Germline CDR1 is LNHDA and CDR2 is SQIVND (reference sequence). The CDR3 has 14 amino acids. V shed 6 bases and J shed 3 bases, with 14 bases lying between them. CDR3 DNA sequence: TGTGCCAGTAGGGGGAAGTTTCAGGACTATGGCTACACCTTC. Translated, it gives CASRGKFQDYGYTF.

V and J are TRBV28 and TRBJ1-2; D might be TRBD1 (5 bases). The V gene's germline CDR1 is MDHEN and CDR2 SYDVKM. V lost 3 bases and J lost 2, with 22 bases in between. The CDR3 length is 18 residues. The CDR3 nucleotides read TGTGCCAGCAGTTTCCCCGGGGCCCAGGGTCGGGGGAACTATGGCTACACCTTC. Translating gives CASSFPGAQGRGNYGYTF.

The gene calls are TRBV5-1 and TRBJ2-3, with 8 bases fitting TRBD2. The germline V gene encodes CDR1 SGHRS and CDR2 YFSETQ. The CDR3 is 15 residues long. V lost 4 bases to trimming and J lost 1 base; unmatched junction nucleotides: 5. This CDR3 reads CASSILLAGTDTQYF. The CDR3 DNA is TGCGCCAGCAGCATTTTACTAGCGGGCACAGATACGCAGTATTTT.

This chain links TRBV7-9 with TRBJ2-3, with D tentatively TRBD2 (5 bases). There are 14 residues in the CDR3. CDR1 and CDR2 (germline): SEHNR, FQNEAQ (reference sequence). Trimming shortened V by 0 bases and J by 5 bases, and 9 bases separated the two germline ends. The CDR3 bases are TGTGCCAGCAGCTTAGCGGGGAGTAGAGATACGCAGTATTTT. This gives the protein CASSLAGSRDTQYF.

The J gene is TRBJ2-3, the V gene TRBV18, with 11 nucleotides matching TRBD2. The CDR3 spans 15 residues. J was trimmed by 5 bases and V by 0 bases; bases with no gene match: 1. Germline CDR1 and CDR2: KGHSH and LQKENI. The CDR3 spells CASSPPGTSGDTQYF. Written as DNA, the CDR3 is TGTGCCAGCTCACCACCCGGGACTAGCGGAGATACGCAGTATTTT.

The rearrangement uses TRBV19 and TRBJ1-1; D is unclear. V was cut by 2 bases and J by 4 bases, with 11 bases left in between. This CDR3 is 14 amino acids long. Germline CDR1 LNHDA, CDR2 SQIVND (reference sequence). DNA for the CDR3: TGTGCCAGTAGTATAATAGGGCTGATCACTGAAGCTTTCTTT. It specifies CASSIIGLITEAFF.

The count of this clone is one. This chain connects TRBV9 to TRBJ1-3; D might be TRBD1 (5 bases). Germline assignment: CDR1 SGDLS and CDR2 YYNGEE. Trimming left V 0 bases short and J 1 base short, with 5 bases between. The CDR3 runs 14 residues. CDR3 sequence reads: CASSVGQSGNTIYF. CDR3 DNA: TGTGCCAGCAGCGTAGGACAGTCTGGAAACACCATATATTTT.

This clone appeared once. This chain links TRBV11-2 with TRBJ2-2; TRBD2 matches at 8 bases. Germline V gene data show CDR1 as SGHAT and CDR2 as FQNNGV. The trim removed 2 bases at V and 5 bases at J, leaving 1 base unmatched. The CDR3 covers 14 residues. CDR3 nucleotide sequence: TGTGCCAGCAGCTTAACGGGGGGGACCGGGGAGCTGTTTTTT. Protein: CASSLTGGTGELFF.

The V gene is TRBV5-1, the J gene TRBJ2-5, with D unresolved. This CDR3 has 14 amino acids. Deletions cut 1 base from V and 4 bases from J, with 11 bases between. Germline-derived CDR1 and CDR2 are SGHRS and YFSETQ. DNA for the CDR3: TGCGCCAGCAGCTTGATTGCGGTGGCAGAGACCCAGTACTTC. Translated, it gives CASSLIAVAETQYF.

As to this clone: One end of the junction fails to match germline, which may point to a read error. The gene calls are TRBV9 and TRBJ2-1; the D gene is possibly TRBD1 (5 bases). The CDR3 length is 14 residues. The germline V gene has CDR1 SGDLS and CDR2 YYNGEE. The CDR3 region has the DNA TGTGCCAACAGCGTACAAGGGGCCCAGAATGAGCAGTTCTTC. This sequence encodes CANSVQGAQNEQFF.

The CDR3 is CASGSTRAGGYNEQFF. The CDR3 DNA sequence: TGCGCCAGCGGATCAACTAGGGCGGGGGGCTACAATGAGCAGTTCTTC. The V gene is TRBV5-1, the J gene TRBJ2-1; 8 nucleotides align to TRBD2. Germline V lookup: CDR1 SGHRS, CDR2 YFSETQ. CDR3 size: 16 residues. Unmatched junction bases numbered 12, after V lost 7 bases and J lost 3 bases.

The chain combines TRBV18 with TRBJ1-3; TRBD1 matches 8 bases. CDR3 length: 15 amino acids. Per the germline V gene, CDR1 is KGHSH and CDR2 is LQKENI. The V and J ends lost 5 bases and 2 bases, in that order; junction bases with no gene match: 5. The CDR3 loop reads CASSAGGSAGNTIYF. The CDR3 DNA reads TGTGCCAGCTCAGCAGGGGGCTCGGCTGGAAACACCATATATTTT.

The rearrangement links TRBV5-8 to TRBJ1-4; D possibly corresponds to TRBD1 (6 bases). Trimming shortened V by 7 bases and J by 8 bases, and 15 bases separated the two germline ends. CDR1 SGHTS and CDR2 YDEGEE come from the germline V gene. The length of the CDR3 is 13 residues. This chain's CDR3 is CASCRGPREKLFF. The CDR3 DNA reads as TGTGCCAGCTGCAGGGGCCCTCGAGAAAAACTGTTTTTT. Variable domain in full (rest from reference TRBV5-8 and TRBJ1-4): EAGVTQSPTHLIKTRGQQATLRCSPISGHTSVYWYQQALGLGLQFLLWYDEGEERNRGNFPPRFSGRQFPNYSSELNVNALELEDSALYLCASCRGPREKLFFGSGTQLSVL.

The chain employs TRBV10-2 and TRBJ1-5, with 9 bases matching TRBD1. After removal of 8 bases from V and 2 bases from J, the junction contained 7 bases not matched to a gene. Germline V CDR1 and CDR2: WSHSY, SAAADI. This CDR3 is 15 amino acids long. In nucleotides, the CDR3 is TGCGCCAGCCAAGGGGGACAGGGCGGCAATCAGCCCCAGCATTTT. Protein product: CASQGGQGGNQPQHF.

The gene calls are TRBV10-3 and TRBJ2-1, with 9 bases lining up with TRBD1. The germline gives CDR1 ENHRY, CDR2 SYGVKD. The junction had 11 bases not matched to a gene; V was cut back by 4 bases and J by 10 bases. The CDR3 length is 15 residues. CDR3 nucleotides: TGTGCCATCAGTGGGTCCTCACAGGGGGCTGCCGAGCAGTTCTTC. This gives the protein CAISGSSQGAAEQFF.

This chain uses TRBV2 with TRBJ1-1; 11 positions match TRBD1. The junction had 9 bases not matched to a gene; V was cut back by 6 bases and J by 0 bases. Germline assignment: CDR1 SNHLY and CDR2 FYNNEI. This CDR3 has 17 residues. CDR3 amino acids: CASSKGQGGGMNTEAFF. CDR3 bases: TGTGCCAGCAGCAAGGGACAGGGGGGCGGAATGAACACTGAAGCTTTCTTT.

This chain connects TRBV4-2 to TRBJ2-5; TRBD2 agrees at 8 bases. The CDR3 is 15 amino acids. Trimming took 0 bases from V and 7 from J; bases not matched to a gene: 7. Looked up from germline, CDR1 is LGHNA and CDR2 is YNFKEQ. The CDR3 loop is CASSQDWGREVTQYF. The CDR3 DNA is TGTGCCAGCAGCCAAGACTGGGGGCGGGAGGTGACCCAGTACTTC.

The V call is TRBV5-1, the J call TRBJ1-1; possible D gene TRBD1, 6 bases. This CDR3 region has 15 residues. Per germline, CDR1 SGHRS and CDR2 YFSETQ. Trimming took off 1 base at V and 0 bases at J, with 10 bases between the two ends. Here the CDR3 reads CASSLFGGLNTEAFF. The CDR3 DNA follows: TGCGCCAGCAGCTTGTTCGGGGGGCTGAACACTGAAGCTTTCTTT.

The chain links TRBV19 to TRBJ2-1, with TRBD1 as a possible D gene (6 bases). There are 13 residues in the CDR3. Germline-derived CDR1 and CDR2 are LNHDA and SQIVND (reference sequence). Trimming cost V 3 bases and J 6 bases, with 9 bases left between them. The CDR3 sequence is CASSIGQINEQFF. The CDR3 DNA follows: TGTGCCAGTAGTATTGGACAGATCAATGAGCAGTTCTTC.

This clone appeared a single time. The chain's CDR3 is CASSQDHLNTEAFF. The CDR3 DNA is TGCGCCAGCAGCCAAGACCACTTGAACACTGAAGCTTTCTTT. The chain recombines TRBV4-1 with TRBJ1-1, with D unclear. The CDR3 runs to 14 residues. V gave up 0 bases and J gave up 0 bases, with 5 bases separating them. From germline, CDR1 is MGHRA and CDR2 YSYEKL.

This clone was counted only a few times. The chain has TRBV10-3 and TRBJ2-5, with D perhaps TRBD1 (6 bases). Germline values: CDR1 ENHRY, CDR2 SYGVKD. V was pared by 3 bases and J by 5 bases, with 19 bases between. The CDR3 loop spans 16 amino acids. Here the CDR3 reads CAISDSGGGSWETQYF. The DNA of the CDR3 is TGTGCCATCAGTGATAGTGGGGGCGGCTCGTGGGAGACCCAGTACTTC.

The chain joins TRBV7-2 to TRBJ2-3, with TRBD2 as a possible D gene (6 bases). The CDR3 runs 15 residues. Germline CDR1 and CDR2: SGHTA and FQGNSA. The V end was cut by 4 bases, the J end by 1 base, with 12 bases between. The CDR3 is CASSSQGLRTDTQYF. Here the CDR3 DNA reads TGTGCCAGCAGCTCCCAGGGACTTCGCACAGATACGCAGTATTTT.

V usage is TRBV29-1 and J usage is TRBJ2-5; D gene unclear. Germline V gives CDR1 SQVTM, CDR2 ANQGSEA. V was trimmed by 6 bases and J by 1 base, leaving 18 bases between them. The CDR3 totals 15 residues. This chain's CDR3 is CSVAPNPQAQETQYF. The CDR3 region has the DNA TGCAGCGTCGCCCCAAATCCCCAGGCCCAAGAGACCCAGTACTTC.

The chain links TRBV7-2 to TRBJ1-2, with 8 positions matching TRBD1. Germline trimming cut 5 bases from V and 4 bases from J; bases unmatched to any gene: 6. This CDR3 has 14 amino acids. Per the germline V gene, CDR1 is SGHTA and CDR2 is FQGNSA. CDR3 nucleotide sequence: TGTGCCAGCAGCCCGGGACAGGAATCCTATGGCTACACCTTC. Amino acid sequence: CASSPGQESYGYTF.

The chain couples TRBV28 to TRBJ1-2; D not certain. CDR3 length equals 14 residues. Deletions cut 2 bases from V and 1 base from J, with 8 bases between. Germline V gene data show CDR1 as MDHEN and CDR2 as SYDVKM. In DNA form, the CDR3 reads TGTGCCAGCAGTTTACCCCCGGTTAACTATGGCTACACCTTC. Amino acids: CASSLPPVNYGYTF.

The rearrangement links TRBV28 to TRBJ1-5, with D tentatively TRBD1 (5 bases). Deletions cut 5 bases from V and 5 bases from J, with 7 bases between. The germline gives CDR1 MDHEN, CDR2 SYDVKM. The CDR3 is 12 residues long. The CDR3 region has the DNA TGTGCCAGCAGTGGGGCCTATCAGCCCCAGCATTTT. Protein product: CASSGAYQPQHF.